This record looks at one T cell receptor (beta chain) sequence and its context. The antigen remains undetermined. This specimen belongs to a study of PD-L1 blockade in urothelial cancer. Study context: In terms of prior chemotherapy, patients had received 0 to 3 regimens. Study-wide points: When pretreatment blood TCR clonality was below the median, it predicted better survival.

Time point defined: pretreatment peripheral blood. The V and J ends lost 2 bases and 7 bases respectively, with 6 bases between them. Germline V gene data show CDR1 as MNHEY and CDR2 as SVGAGI. CDR3 size: 13 residues. The assay was immunoSEQ multiplex PCR, and TCRdb's table has in-frame clones only and misses some. The data hold approximately 72,000 clones, with around 88% observed a single time. Sequenced here: PBMCs, sampled around atezolizumab (anti-PD-L1) treatment. The origin of this receptor is a man aged 55-75 years with urothelial cancer. This chain joins TRBV6-5 and TRBJ1-6; D not resolved. The CDR3 nucleotides are TGTGCCAGCAGTTACCGGGAAAATTCACCCCTCCACTTT. It is translated as CASSYRENSPLHF.